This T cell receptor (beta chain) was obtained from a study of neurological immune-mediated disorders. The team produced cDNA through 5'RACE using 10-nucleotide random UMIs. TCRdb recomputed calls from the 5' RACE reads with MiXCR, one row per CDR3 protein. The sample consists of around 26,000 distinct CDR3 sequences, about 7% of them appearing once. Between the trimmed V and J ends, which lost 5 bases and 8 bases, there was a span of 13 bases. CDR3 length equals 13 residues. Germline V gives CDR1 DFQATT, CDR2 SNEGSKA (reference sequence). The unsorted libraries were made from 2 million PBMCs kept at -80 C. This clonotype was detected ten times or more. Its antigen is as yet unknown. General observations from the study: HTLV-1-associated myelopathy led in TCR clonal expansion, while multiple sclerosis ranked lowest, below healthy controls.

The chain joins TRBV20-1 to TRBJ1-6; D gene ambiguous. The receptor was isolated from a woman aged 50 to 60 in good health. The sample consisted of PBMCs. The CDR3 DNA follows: TGCAGTGCTCAACACAGCGATGATTCACCCCTCCACTTT. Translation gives CSAQHSDDSPLHF.